The present T cell receptor (beta chain) was sequenced within a study of molecular identifiers for immune sequencing clone quantification (dated by TCRdb to the late 2010s). Some background on the complete study: For a replicate experiment, RNA from around 20,000 or 100,000 naive CD8 T cells was divided into five aliquots, of which four were sequenced. The study was a methods study using CD8 T cells to benchmark molecular-identifier clustering-based TCR repertoire sequencing (MIDCIRS) and TCR RNA copy counting. General findings and caveats noted by the study authors: Clones above 20 RNA copies held over 99% of molecules in CMV-specific effector cells but under 1% in naive cells. When barcode sub-clustering was omitted, TCR diversity was inflated by chimeric consensus sequences, with chimeras reaching as high as 47%. Modeling indicated about 3 TCR RNA copies recovered per cell, compared with 7.5 to 10 by digital PCR, which implies a capture efficiency of approximately 29%. Naive libraries contained spiked-in Jurkat TCR RNA (roughly 10 copies' worth), which is not part of the donor repertoire. Identical TCR molecules sharing a barcode could cause highly expanded clone sizes to be underestimated. Spiked-in Jurkat TCR RNA equal to a single cell's worth was reported to be detectable even within 1,100,000 naive CD8 T cells.

Library preparation used PCR. The instrument was an Illumina HiSeq 4000. Bulk TCR libraries were made following a previously described method, with the TCR primers given in Table S5. Total RNA was purified with the Qiagen AllPrep DNA/RNA kit. Before analysis, reads from multiple sequencing runs of the same library were pooled. Per the source publication's procedure: Reads were retained only if the reads had an exact TCR constant sequence, and the retained reads were trimmed to 150 nt and grouped according to their 12-nt molecular barcodes. Within each barcode group, reads were sub-clustered at a 15% Levenshtein threshold, and quality-weighted consensus sequences were built per RNA molecule. Non-functional sequences were discarded, and so were lower-count sequences lying one edit away from another sequence. Based on fitting two negative binomial distributions, any barcode sub-cluster with under 20% of the maximum read count was discarded. The raw public data were reprocessed by TCRdb itself: fastp quality trimming at Q25, MiXCR clonotype calling, in-frame beta chains only. Entries that share a CDR3 protein sequence are merged under the most common genes and DNA. V and J calls and clone size were set by TCRdb, not the authors. In this sample the table shows hundreds of thousands of distinct CDR3 sequences, around 21% of which occur a single time. The top ten clonotypes cover roughly 0.86% of the sample.

Many counts were recorded for this clonotype. This clone's antigen is unknown. No much larger clone exists at a distance of one base, and base qualities are not known. Naive CD8 T cell libraries were made from roughly 21,000 to 960,000 sorted cells using 10%, 30% or 50% of purified RNA. Naive CD8 T cells were FACS-sorted as CD8+CD4-CCR7+CD45RA+ on a BD FACSAria II into RLT Plus buffer. To test detection sensitivity, Jurkat RNA equal to under 13 TCR copies was added to samples of about 19,000-1,100,000 naive CD8 T cells. Enrichment of CD8 T cells was done with RosetteSep CD8+ T Cell Enrichment Cocktail plus Ficoll-Paque, and ACK red cell lysis came afterward. V gives up 0 bases and J gives up 3 bases, and the segment between their germline ends measures 6 bases. There are 13 amino acids in the CDR3, from cysteine to phenylalanine inclusive. Kept here is only the CDR3 DNA, which spans 39 bases and is read in frame from base 1. The germline V gene specifies SGHDT as CDR1 and YYEEEE as CDR2.

Sequenced material: naive CD8+ T cells from blood, with Jurkat cell RNA spiked in. The cell subset or site label of this sample denotes: FACS-sorted CD8+CD4-CCR7+CD45RA+ naive T cells. The receptor was isolated from a human donor in good health. Some libraries in this study had Jurkat cell RNA spiked in. Recombination joined TRBV5-6 with TRBJ2-5; no D segment can be confidently identified. The nucleotide sequence is given as TGTGCCAGCAGCTTGGGGGCAGAAGAGACCCAGTACTTC. Its protein reads: CASSLGAEETQYF.